Included here is one T cell receptor beta chain sequence, with context. Its antigen has not been determined. Base-call qualities are not available, and no considerably larger clone is one nucleotide away. These data come from a study of T cells after somatic rescue of genetic block (dated by TCRdb to about 2020). For the wider study: The study assessed how robust, over the long term, a T-cell system was when the system had developed through somatic rescue of a genetic block in T-cell development.

The germline V gene sets CDR1 to SGHRS and CDR2 to YFSETQ. The CDR3 sequence holds 13 residues, the cysteine and phenylalanine included. The CDR3 DNA has 39 bases and is translated from base 1. Trimming takes 4 bases off V and 7 bases off J; junction bases not matched to a gene: 8. Preparation of the library involved the immunoSEQ multiplex PCR assay. Held by TCRdb, this immuneACCESS table contains in-frame sequences only and omits some clones. Under half of the omission traces to an unresolved V gene where checked; the cause of the rest is unknown. In all, the sample holds under 7,500 clones, and approximately 80% of those were seen once. Of the sample, around a quarter falls within the top ten clones.

This receptor was taken from a boy aged 10-17 years. The V and J genes are TRBV5-1 and TRBJ2-7, with 7 middle bases fitting TRBD1. Sequenced: peripheral blood mononuclear cells (PBMCs). The DNA sequence is TGCGCCAGCAGCATCGGGACAGACGCTGAGCAGTACTTC. This codes for CASSIGTDAEQYF.